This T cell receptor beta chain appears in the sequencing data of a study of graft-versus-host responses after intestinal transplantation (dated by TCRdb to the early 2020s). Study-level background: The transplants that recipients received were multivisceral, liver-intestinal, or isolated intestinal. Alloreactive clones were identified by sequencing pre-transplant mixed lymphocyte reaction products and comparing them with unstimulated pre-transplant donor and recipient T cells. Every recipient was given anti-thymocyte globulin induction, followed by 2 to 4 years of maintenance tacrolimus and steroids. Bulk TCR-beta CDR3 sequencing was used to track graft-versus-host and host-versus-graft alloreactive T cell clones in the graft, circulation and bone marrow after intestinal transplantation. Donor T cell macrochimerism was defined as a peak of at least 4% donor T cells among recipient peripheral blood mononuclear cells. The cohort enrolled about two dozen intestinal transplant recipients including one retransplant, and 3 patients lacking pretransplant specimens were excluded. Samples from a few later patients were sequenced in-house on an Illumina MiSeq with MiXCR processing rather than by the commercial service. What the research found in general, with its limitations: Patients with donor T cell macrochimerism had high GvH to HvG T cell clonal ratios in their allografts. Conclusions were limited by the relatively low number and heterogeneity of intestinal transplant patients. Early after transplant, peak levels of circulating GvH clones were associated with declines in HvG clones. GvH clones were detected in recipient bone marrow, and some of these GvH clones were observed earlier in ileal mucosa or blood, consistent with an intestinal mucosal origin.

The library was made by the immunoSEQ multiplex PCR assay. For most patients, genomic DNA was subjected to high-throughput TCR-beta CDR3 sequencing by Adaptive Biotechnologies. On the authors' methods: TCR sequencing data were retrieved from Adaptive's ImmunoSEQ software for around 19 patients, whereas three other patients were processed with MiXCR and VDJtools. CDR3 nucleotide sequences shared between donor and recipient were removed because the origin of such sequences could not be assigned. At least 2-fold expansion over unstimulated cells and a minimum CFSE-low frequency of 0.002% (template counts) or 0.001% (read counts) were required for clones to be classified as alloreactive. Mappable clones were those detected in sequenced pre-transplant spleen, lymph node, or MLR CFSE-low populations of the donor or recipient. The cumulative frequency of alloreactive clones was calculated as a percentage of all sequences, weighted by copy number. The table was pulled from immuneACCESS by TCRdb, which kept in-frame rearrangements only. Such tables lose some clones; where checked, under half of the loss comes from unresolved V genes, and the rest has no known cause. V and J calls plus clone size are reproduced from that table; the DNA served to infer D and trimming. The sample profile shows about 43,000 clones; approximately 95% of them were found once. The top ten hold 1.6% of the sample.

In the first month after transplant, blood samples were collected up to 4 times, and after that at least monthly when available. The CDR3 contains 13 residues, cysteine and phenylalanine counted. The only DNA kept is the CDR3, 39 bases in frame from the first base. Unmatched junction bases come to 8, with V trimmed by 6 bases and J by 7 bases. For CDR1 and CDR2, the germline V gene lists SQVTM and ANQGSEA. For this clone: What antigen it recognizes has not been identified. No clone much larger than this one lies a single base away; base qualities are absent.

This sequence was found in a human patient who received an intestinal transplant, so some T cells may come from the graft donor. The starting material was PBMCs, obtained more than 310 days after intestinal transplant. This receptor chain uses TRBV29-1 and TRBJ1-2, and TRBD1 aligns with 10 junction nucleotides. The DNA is TGCAGCGTCCGAGACAGGGGGCTATCTGGCTACACCTTC. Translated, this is CSVRDRGLSGYTF.